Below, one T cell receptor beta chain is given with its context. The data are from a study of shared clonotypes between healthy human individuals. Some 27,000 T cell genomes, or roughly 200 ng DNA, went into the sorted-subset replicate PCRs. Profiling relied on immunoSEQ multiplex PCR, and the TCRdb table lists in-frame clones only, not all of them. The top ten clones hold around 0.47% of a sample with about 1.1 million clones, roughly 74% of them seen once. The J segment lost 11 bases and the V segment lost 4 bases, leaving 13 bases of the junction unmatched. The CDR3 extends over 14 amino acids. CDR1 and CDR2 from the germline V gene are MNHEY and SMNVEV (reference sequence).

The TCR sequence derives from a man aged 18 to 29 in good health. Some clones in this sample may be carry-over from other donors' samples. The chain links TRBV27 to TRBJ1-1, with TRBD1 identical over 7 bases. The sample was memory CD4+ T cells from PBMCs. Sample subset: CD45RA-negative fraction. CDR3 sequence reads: CASSYNHHEQGAFF. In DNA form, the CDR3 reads TGTGCCAGCAGTTATAACCACCACGAACAGGGGGCTTTCTTT.